The clone carrying this T cell receptor beta chain was recorded at least ten times. Its antigen is not known. This sample stems from a study of shared clonotypes between healthy human individuals. Findings and limits, study-wide: The donor pool, a small one, limited the genetic and exposure-history diversity represented. Sampling covered nothing but blood. Tissue TCR repertoires likely differ from those found in blood.

Each unsorted sample relied on roughly 82 million PBMCs as its source of genomic DNA. Ten immunoSEQ deep assay plates held the unsorted PBMC DNA. The repertoire was sequenced with immunoSEQ multiplex PCR; TCRdb's copy has only in-frame clones and lacks some. The sample lists 450,000 to 650,000 clones, around 80% seen once, with approximately 12% in the top ten. Germline V lookup: CDR1 LNHDA, CDR2 SQIVND (reference sequence). This CDR3 is 14 amino acids long. Trimming pared 1 base from V and 8 bases from J, leaving 12 bases between. Sequencing was done on a sample of PBMCs. The receptor was derived from a woman aged 35 to 49 in good health. Some clones in this sample may be carry-over from other donors' samples. This chain connects TRBV19 to TRBJ2-1; TRBD2 is a possible D gene (6 bases). This CDR3 reads CASSIGVEGHEQFF. The CDR3 DNA is TGTGCCAGTAGTATAGGGGTGGAGGGCCATGAGCAGTTCTTC.